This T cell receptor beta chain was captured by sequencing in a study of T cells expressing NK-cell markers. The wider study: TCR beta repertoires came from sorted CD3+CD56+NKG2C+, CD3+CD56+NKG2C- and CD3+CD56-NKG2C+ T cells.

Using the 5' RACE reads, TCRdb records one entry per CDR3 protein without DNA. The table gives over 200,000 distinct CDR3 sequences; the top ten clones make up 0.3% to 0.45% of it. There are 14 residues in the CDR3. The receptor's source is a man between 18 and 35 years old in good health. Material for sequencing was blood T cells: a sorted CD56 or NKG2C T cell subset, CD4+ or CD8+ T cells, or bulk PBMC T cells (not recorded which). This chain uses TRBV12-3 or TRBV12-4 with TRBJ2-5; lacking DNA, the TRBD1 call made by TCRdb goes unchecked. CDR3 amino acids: CASTPGQAPGTQYF.